This T cell receptor beta chain was retrieved from a study of CD8 T cells in ankylosing spondylitis. General observations from the study: Past research had described some motif variants in reactive arthritis synovial fluid and blood. Blood from ankylosing spondylitis patients appeared to carry a characteristic roughly 8-variant TCR beta motif.

CDR1 and CDR2 from the germline V gene are MNHEY and SVGAGI. The junction had 6 bases not matched to a gene; V was cut back by 0 bases and J by 2 bases. The CDR3 length is 16 residues. The table lists this clonotype with many counts. Its specificity is not known. TCRdb recomputed calls from the 5' RACE reads with MiXCR, one row per CDR3 protein. The sample lists some 200,000 distinct CDR3 sequences; approximately 7.3% were seen once. Specimen: blood, either unsorted or a sorted T cell fraction (not recorded which). V is TRBV6-5 and J is TRBJ2-7; TRBD1 matches at 8 bases. This receptor was obtained from a male donor with ankylosing spondylitis. CDR3 residues: CASSYSTGAKTYEQYF. Written as DNA, the CDR3 is TGTGCCAGCAGTTACTCGACAGGGGCTAAGACCTACGAGCAGTACTTC.